This entry lists 14 T cell receptor beta chains sequenced from one sample in a study of blood T cell repertoires in COVID-19. Data came from immunoSEQ multiplex PCR; TCRdb stores just in-frame clones and leaves some out. This table holds hundreds of thousands of clones, about 87% found once. The sequencing sample was made of PBMCs or T cells enriched from blood (not recorded which). The source is a man in his fifties who had been exposed to COVID-19.

This clone was counted a few times. V usage is TRBV10-3 and J usage is TRBJ1-2, with TRBD1 identical over 8 bases. CDR1 is ENHRY, CDR2 SYGVKD, per germline. The CDR3 is made up of 15 amino acids. Trimming removed 3 bases from V and 1 base from J; junction bases left unmatched: 4. The CDR3 protein is CAISEVDRVNYGYTF. CDR3 DNA: TGTGCCATCAGTGAAGTGGACAGGGTTAACTATGGCTACACCTTC.

This clone was counted a few times. The chain couples TRBV7-9 to TRBJ2-7; 9 nucleotides match TRBD1. After removal of 2 bases from V and 2 bases from J, the junction contained 7 bases not matched to a gene. The germline V gene encodes CDR1 SEHNR and CDR2 FQNEAQ (reference sequence). The CDR3 loop spans 16 amino acids. CDR3 nucleotides: TGTGCCAGCAGCTTAATCTTGACAGGGGGGACCTACGAGCAGTACGTC. It is translated as CASSLILTGGTYEQYV.

This clone was recorded only once. V gene TRBV19 combines with J gene TRBJ1-2, with 8 bases identical to TRBD1. V lost 4 bases to trimming and J lost 8 bases; unmatched junction nucleotides: 6. The germline CDR1 and CDR2 sequences are LNHDA and SQIVND (reference sequence). This CDR3 has 13 amino acids. The DNA for the CDR3 is TGTGCCAGTAGTACAGGGGGCTTTCGGGGCTACACCTTC. Protein product: CASSTGGFRGYTF.

The chain is built from TRBV7-3 and TRBJ2-1, with D perhaps matching TRBD1 (7 bases). The CDR3 spans 14 residues. The germline V and J ends were trimmed by 3 bases and 9 bases, with 15 bases remaining between them. CDR1 is SGHTA and CDR2 is FQGTGA in the germline V gene. This CDR3 reads CASSFSGGLPEQFF. In DNA, the CDR3 is TGTGCCAGCAGCTTTTCAGGGGGACTGCCTGAGCAGTTCTTC.

V gene TRBV19 combines with J gene TRBJ1-1; 7 nucleotides agree with TRBD1. The germline gives CDR1 LNHDA, CDR2 SQIVND (reference sequence). The ends lost 6 bases at V and 3 bases at J; junction bases unmatched: 10. This CDR3 spans 15 amino acids. The CDR3: CASRFSGGGDTEAFF. CDR3 in DNA: TGTGCCAGTAGATTCTCGGGAGGGGGCGACACTGAAGCTTTCTTT.

The rearrangement uses TRBV18 and TRBJ1-4; D is undetermined. Germline loops: CDR1 KGHSH, CDR2 LQKENI. The V and J ends lost 3 bases and 7 bases respectively, with 15 bases between them. The CDR3 extends over 15 amino acids. This CDR3 is CASSPPGNRGEKLFF. For the CDR3, the DNA is TGTGCCAGCTCACCCCCGGGGAACCGCGGTGAAAAACTGTTTTTT.

The chain has TRBV6-1 and TRBJ1-4, with D tentatively TRBD1 (5 bases). Deletions cut 4 bases from V and 4 bases from J, with 13 bases between. Per germline, CDR1 MNHNS and CDR2 SASEGT. The CDR3 covers 15 residues. For the CDR3, the DNA is TGTGCCAGCAGTGTGTCAAAAGGGGTTAATGAAAAACTGTTTTTT. Translating it yields CASSVSKGVNEKLFF.

The chain combines TRBV5-1 with TRBJ2-1; perhaps TRBD1 as D (5 bases). This CDR3 region has 16 residues. Trimming pared 0 bases from V and 3 bases from J, leaving 13 bases between. From germline, CDR1 is SGHRS and CDR2 YFSETQ. CDR3 DNA sequence: TGCGCCAGCAGCTTGGCAGGGTCCCTCTACTACAATGAGCAGTTCTTC. Amino acids: CASSLAGSLYYNEQFF.

The CDR3, as DNA: TGTGCCAGCAGTGAATCGGGGGGTCTTAATGAAAAACTGTTTTTT. Protein product: CASSESGGLNEKLFF. V is TRBV2 and J is TRBJ1-4; tentative D call: TRBD1 (5 bases). V gave up 2 bases and J gave up 4 bases, with 11 bases separating them. The CDR3 has 15 residues. From germline, CDR1 is SNHLY and CDR2 FYNNEI.

This chain uses TRBV30 with TRBJ2-5, with D unresolved. Trimming stripped 3 bases from V and 5 bases from J, with 16 bases between. CDR1 is GTSNPN, CDR2 SVGIG, per germline (reference sequence). The CDR3 consists of 14 residues. As DNA, the CDR3 is TGTGCCTGGAGAGCCTGGGCAACCCGGGAGACCCAGTACTTC. Its translation: CAWRAWATRETQYF.

The chain joins TRBV6-5 to TRBJ2-7, with TRBD1 matching 7 bases. The CDR3 is 14 amino acids. The V gene's germline CDR1 is MNHEY and CDR2 SVGAGI. Trimming removed 2 bases from V and 3 bases from J; junction bases left unmatched: 4. The CDR3, as DNA: TGTGCCAGCAGTTACACACAGGGGAACTACGAGCAGTACTTC. This encodes CASSYTQGNYEQYF.

This clone was detected a few times. V is TRBV2 and J is TRBJ2-2; D is possibly TRBD1 (6 bases). V was clipped by 6 bases and J by 6 bases, with 11 bases between them. The length of the CDR3 is 13 residues. From germline, CDR1 is SNHLY and CDR2 FYNNEI. The CDR3 region is CASRQGTSGELFF. The CDR3 DNA reads as TGTGCCAGCAGACAAGGGACATCCGGGGAGCTGTTTTTT. Full variable domain (missing parts from reference TRBV2 and TRBJ2-2): EPEVTQTPSHQVTQMGQEVILRCVPISNHLYFYWYRQILGQKVEFLVSFYNNEISEKSEIFDDQFSVERPDGSNFTLKIRSTKLEDSAMYFCASRQGTSGELFFGEGSRLTVL.

The chain carries TRBV19 and TRBJ2-5; tentative D call: TRBD1 (7 bases). Germline V gene data show CDR1 as LNHDA and CDR2 as SQIVND (reference sequence). CDR3 length: 15 amino acids. V was cut by 6 bases and J by 2 bases, with 16 bases left in between. The CDR3 DNA reads as TGTGCCAGTAGATCGCGGGGACAGCAACAAGAGACCCAGTACTTC. Its protein product is CASRSRGQQQETQYF.

This chain joins TRBV12-3 or TRBV12-4 and TRBJ1-2, with 9 bases matching TRBD1. The length of the CDR3 is 13 residues. The ends lost 3 bases at V and 7 bases at J; junction bases unmatched: 3. The CDR3, as DNA: TGTGCCAGCAGTTTTGGGACAGGGATTGGCTACACCTTC. As protein: CASSFGTGIGYTF.